A selection of T cell receptor beta chains follows, all from one sample in a study of T-cell reconstitution after alpha-beta-depleted transplantation in children. TCRdb itself ran the PCR reads through MiXCR, one entry per CDR3 protein. The data hold about 150,000 distinct CDR3 sequences, with 8.8% observed a single time. Material: PBMCs, mostly from graft donor cells, obtained 180 days after TCRalphabeta/CD19-depleted stem cell transplant. The receptors originated from a female patient aged 2 to 10 who had a stem cell transplant for congenital amegakaryocytic thrombocytopenia, so the T cells may come from the graft donor. Both conserved end residues are trimmed from each CDR3.

>TRBV29-1|15
SVAGLAGRSSTDTQY
>TRBV29-1|12
SVSRDRVFHEQY
>TRBV5-1|14
ASSGTGFAGANVLT
>TRBV20-1|11
SVNRGQGTEAF
>TRBV20-1|15
SARSRDRGHNTGELF
>TRBV12-3/TRBV12-4|11
ASSPGQPNEQF
>TRBV3-1|16
ATCRSPGQGPWHYGYT
>TRBV7-3|14
ASSSFDRGSGNTIY
>TRBV5-1|11
ASSRDVDYGYT
>TRBV5-1|15
ASSLDPSSTSTDTQY
>TRBV2|12
ASRGQGGNYGYT
>TRBV12-3/TRBV12-4|11
ASSSRGPNEQF
>TRBV5-5|14
ASSLVSGGLNNEQF
>TRBV6-5|11
ASSYAGPNEQF
>TRBV20-1|13
SAKQNRDRGETQY
>TRBV5-1|12
ASSPGTENNEQF
>TRBV12-3/TRBV12-4|17
ASSFLGGRFRGNTGELF
>TRBV6-5|11
ASSSRILDGYT
>TRBV5-1|13
ASSLSTERGETQY
>TRBV3-1|16
ASCQERGVPSSYNEQF
>TRBV12-3/TRBV12-4|11
ASSATGDTEAF
>TRBV20-1|10
SAGTGPYEQY
>TRBV28|13
ASSPPGGRGTEAF
>TRBV6-1|14
ASRLQGSSLGSTVT
>TRBV15|13
ATSRVMGTYNEQF
>TRBV5-4|11
ASSSTHFNEQF
>TRBV30|13
AWRAAGTSYNEQF
>TRBV10-3|12
AISESTGEETQY
>TRBV25-1|11
ASSPASSDTQY
>TRBV20-1|12
SARDTRPNTEAF
>TRBV18|14
ASSLLRRTNTGELF
>TRBV11-2|14
ASSLGLAGTTGELF
>TRBV20-1|10
SAPALNTEAF
>TRBV10-3|12
AISGGSSWETQY
>TRBV20-1|13
SARGPLDSFYGYT
>TRBV2|11
ASSGQASYEQY
>TRBV5-1|14
ASSLGAGATYNEQF
>TRBV7-7|11
ASSTQGTDTQY
>TRBV28|13
ASSSTSASMNEQF
>TRBV6-1|10
ASSLEQGRTF
>TRBV20-1|10
SASGSFLEQY
>TRBV5-1|13
ASRTGDRNTGELF
>TRBV12-3/TRBV12-4|16
TSSPAGSRFYSNQPQH
>TRBV18|17
ASSPYMGLAGEVTYEQY
>TRBV7-8|10
ASSNRRETQY